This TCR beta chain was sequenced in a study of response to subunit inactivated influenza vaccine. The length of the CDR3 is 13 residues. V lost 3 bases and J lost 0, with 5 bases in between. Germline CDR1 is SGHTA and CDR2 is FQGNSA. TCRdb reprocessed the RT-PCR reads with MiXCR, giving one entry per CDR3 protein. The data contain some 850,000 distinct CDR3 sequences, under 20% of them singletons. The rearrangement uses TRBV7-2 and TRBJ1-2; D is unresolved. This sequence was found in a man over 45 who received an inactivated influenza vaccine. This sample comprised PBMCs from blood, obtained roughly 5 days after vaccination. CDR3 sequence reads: CASSLKTNYGYTF. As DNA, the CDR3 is TGTGCCAGCAGCTTGAAGACTAACTATGGCTACACCTTC.